This entry features one T cell receptor (beta chain) sequence. The clone's antigen remains unknown. Base quality data are lacking; no much larger clone is found one base away. These data belong to a study of cytomegalovirus exposure and HLA in healthy donors (dated by TCRdb to the late 2010s). Context from the whole study: According to an earlier analysis of a few hundred of the donors, 200 million or so T cells yielded roughly 110 million unique TCR beta sequences and more than 250 Gb of sequence data. An early release that covered more than 550 HLA-typed donors contained around 300 gigabases of sequencing data and 75 million to 100 million unique TCR sequences. Among the roughly 430 genotyped donors, roughly 80% belonged to the genetic ancestry cluster associated with self-reported Caucasian donors. The study aimed to test whether cataloging public T cell receptors could reveal signatures of past pathogen exposure. The study profiled the T cell repertoires of about 640 subjects by immunosequencing and related them to cytomegalovirus serostatus. In addition to the first cohort of 666 subjects, a separate validation cohort of under 150 different subjects was used. The study combined high-throughput TCR immunosequencing, statistical association of individual TCRs with disease status, and machine learning to predict cytomegalovirus infection status. In a later analysis, previously published TCR beta repertoires from 666 donors were re-analyzed and high-resolution HLA genotyping was added so that TCR occurrence patterns could be studied. The later analysis used no new phenotypic data to find candidate immune exposures, relying instead on TCR beta sequences and their occurrence across donors. To decide whether each TCR beta V gene segment behaved as functional or pseudogenic, an earlier analysis of some 580 of the donors relied on high-throughput TCR beta sequencing. Donor age, sex, ethnicity and CMV serostatus were compiled alongside the repertoire data. A later genetic analysis used genome-wide SNP genotypes for 398 of the 666 donors, treating that subset as a discovery cohort. All discovery cohort repertoires had been generated using a single sequencing platform. HLA typing included class I and class II loci at four-digit resolution. Typing coverage differed by locus: A, B, C, DRB1 and DQB1 were typed in roughly 629-640 donors, DQA1 in 522, DPA1 in some 610, and DPB1 in approximately 450. A handful of DR-DQ haplotypes were handled as single units for association and clustering because linkage in the cohort was strong. Across 300 to 400 genotyped donors of the cohort, an average of about 240,000 unique TCR beta nucleotide sequences per donor were sequenced, and roughly a sixth of those sequences were non-productive. General study outcomes and caveats: The only immune exposure information available for the cohort was CMV serostatus. The presence/absence analyses assumed that sequencing depth was roughly uniform across donors, and that assumption may not be true. Compared with the 666-donor mean, donors in an Asian-associated ancestry cluster had fewer N-insertions in productive TCRs, according to a later genetic analysis. Linkage disequilibrium might explain the correlated functional status among segregating V segments, but an unknown experimental factor could not be excluded. In vitro tests confirmed that three of the cytomegalovirus-associated TCR beta chains recognize cytomegalovirus antigens. Some IMGT-functional V segments, including TRBV6-2 and TRBV6-3, could not be told apart with the 87-base-pair reads, so those segments were excluded. In the study, approximately 160 TCR beta chains were listed as associated with cytomegalovirus. In a later analysis, some 17,000 TCR beta sequences were associated with specific HLA alleles at a false discovery rate of 0.05. While some public TCRs were present in many individuals, most TCR sequences turned up only very rarely across donors. A further reported finding was that TCR beta sequences accurately predicted the HLA-A and HLA-B alleles for most subjects in the first cohort. Because some donors lacked HLA typing at each locus, the association tests relied only on the typed subset. A later analysis reported that several top co-occurrence clusters appeared linked to parvovirus B19, influenza, CMV and Epstein-Barr virus. V-gene and J-gene trimming of TCR beta chains was associated with a missense DCLRE1C variant in a later genetic analysis, and the association was replicated in an independent cohort. The sequencing pipeline was judged likely to have produced a cluster of highly shared sequence variants as a technical artifact. The classifier was reported to diagnose cytomegalovirus status with high specificity and sensitivity in both the original and validation cohorts. In an earlier analysis of several hundred of the donors, most TCR beta V segments were observed in productive rearrangements about 87% or about 30% of the time, broadly matching IMGT annotations. Because counts were too low, approximately 15 rarely observed V segments, including chromosome 9 orphons, were excluded from the earlier analysis of a few hundred of the donors. It was suggested by the authors that the approach could potentially be generalized to other disease states and immunological phenotypes. A later analysis found that HLA-associated TCR beta chains were more clonally expanded and had lower generation probabilities than equally common non-associated chains. Assigning TCR associations to individual alleles was difficult when HLA alleles, especially DR and DQ, strongly co-occurred. In this cohort, only TCR beta chains were sequenced, and detectable features were limited by the absence of alpha or paired-chain data. According to a later analysis, most CMV-associated TCR beta chains appeared to be HLA-restricted, and the HLA associations seemed to be driven largely by CMV exposure. In a later analysis, TCR association rates were found to vary across HLA loci, with the most associated TCRs seen for DRB1 alleles and the fewest for HLA-C alleles.

Libraries were prepared through the immunoSEQ multiplex PCR assay. A mixture of 60 forward primers for TCR Vbeta segments and 13 reverse primers for TCR Jbeta segments was used in the multiplex PCR. The CDR3 region of rearranged TCR beta genes was amplified from genomic DNA by a multiplex PCR assay. The Illumina HiSeq System was used to sequence the amplified TCR beta libraries as 87-base-pair reads. Turning to the authors' computational methods: In a later analysis, roughly 80 million unique TCR beta chains were counted across the 666 repertoires, and roughly 11 million of these chains were shared by at least two donors. Raw reads were error-corrected and collapsed into unique sequences with a nearest-neighbor algorithm that merged closely related sequences to remove PCR and sequencing errors. To assign V, D and J gene segments, CDR3 sequences were aligned to IMGT reference sequences. For a sequence to be retained, a match of at least six nucleotides to both a V gene segment and a J gene segment was required. A rearrangement was called productive if the CDR3 had no stop codons and remained in frame with V and J, and every other rearrangement was called non-productive. Following IMGT convention, CDR3 was defined as the stretch from the second conserved V-encoded cysteine to the conserved J-encoded phenylalanine. Sequences without an unambiguous match to a single V gene segment were excluded from the earlier analysis of several hundred of the donors. In an earlier analysis of a few hundred of the donors, a V segment was called functional when productive rearrangements were above 56.7%, and segregating when the standard deviation between donors exceeded 5%. A statistical classification framework was developed to diagnose cytomegalovirus status using the catalog of TCR beta chain sequences. V and J gene assignment, in a later analysis, came from comparing TCR nucleotide sequences with IMGT/GENE-DB human TR gene sequences. Using the TCRdist pipeline, a later analysis assigned CDR3 sequences along with most-parsimonious VDJ recombination scenarios. In a later analysis, every TCR beta chain was defined by the combination of its CDR3 amino acid sequence and its V-gene family, and reads without a unique V-gene family were dropped. As a way to deal with suspected cross-contamination and a sequencing artifact, a later analysis dropped nearly 600 nucleotide sequences that were highly shared and had low generation probability. For each public chain, a later analysis derived a clonal expansion index from normalized ranks of inferred template counts within each repertoire. In a later analysis, generation probabilities were computed using a VDJ recombination model fitted to out-of-frame rearrangements, and the results were checked against IGoR. Hypergeometric tests were used in a later analysis to score TCR-TCR, TCR-HLA and TCR-CMV co-occurrence, with a repertoire-size bias correction applied to the TCR pairs. A later analysis estimated false discovery rates by permuting HLA or CMV assignments 20 times. A later analysis grouped co-occurring TCRs with DBSCAN, adding TCRdist sequence similarity when clustering within HLA-allele-positive subsets. For co-occurrence clustering, repertoires with fewer than 30,000 or more than 120,000 public chains were excluded, along with roughly 5 repertoires with anomalous nucleotide sharing. TCRdb retrieved this table from immuneACCESS and kept in-frame rearrangements only. Not all clones are present; in checked studies, unresolved V genes account for under half, and no reason is known for the remainder. V and J calls and clone size follow that table, whereas D and trimming were derived from the DNA. The sample records roughly 170,000 clones, 75% to 90% of which are singletons. Jointly, the top ten make up approximately 6.7% of the sample.

The cohort comprised 666 healthy bone marrow donors. All cohort members were sampled while nominally healthy, although unrecorded immune exposures were likely present. The donor tested CMV seropositive, placing the donor among the 290 or so seropositive members of the cohort. Every donor gave a peripheral blood sample, and the peripheral blood mononuclear cells from that sample were used for TCR beta sequencing. The Qiagen DNeasy Blood Extraction Kit was used to extract genomic DNA from the blood cell samples. Taken from cysteine to phenylalanine, the CDR3 has 14 residues. Just CDR3 DNA is preserved here, 42 bases in frame from base 1. The germline V gene (reference sequence) provides CDR1 SEHNR and CDR2 FQNEAQ. Relative to germline, V is missing 3 bases and J is missing 7 bases, with 6 bases of the junction outside any gene match.

Sequenced sample: PBMCs. The rearrangement joined TRBV7-9 to TRBJ2-1; 7 bases in between match TRBD1. The TCR sequence derives from a man aged 30 to 45 in good health and CMV-seropositive. The nucleotide sequence is TGTGCCAGCAGCTTCGGGACAGCCAGAAATGAGCAGTTCTTC. Translated, this is CASSFGTARNEQFF.